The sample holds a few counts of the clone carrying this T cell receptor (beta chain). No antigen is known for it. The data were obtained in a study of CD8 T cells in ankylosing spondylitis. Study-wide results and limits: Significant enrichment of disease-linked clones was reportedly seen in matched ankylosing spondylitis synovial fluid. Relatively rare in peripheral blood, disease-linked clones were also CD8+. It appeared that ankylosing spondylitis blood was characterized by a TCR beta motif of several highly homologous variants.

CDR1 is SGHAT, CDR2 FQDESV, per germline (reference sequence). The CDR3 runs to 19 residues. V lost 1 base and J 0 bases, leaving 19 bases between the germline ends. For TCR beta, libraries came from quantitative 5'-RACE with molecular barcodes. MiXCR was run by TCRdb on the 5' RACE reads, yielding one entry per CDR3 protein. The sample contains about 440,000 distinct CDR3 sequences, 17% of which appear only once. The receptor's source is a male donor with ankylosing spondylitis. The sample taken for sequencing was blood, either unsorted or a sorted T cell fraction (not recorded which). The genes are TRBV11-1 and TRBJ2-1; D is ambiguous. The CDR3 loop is CASSLVMAITPSSYNEQFF. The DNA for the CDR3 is TGTGCCAGCAGCTTAGTTATGGCTATCACTCCCAGCTCCTACAATGAGCAGTTCTTC. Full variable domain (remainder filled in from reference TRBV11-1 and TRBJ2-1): EAEVAQSPRYKITEKSQAVAFWCDPISGHATLYWYRQILGQGPELLVQFQDESVVDDSQLPKDRFSAERLKGVDSTLKIQPAELGDSAMYLCASSLVMAITPSSYNEQFFGPGTRLTVL.